The sequence of this T cell receptor beta chain was determined in a study of T cell responses to AZD1222 COVID-19 vaccine. Study-level points and caveats: Only a handful of AZD1222 recipients, several in all, had baseline seropositivity. Donor demographics were predominantly white British with a female majority; clonal diversity may be underestimated.

As for this clone: Its target is not known.

Clones were sequenced by immunoSEQ multiplex PCR, and TCRdb holds only the in-frame ones, with some missing. The data contain some 190,000 clones, around nine tenths of them singletons. The CDR3 is made up of 16 amino acids. Germline-derived CDR1 and CDR2 are MNHEY and SVGAGI. V lost 2 bases, J lost 2 bases, and 15 bases lay in between. The chain combines TRBV6-5 with TRBJ2-5, with D possibly matching TRBD2 (6 bases). The specimen was peripheral blood, collected on day 0 of AZD1222 vaccination. The source is an adult in good health. CDR3 loop: CASSYRGVGGQETQYF. CDR3 bases: TGTGCCAGCAGTTACAGGGGAGTCGGGGGACAAGAGACCCAGTACTTC.